This entry lists 29 T cell receptor beta chains sequenced from one sample in a study of Graves' ophthalmopathy and Graves' hyperthyroidism. RNA transcripts yielded amplified TCR beta CDR3 regions. Second-round multiplex PCR followed a first-round RT-PCR using HTBI primers. TCRdb called the multiplex PCR reads again in MiXCR, with one record for every CDR3 protein. The table lists a few hundred thousand distinct CDR3 sequences, just over 15% of them singletons. Sequencing was done on a sample of peripheral blood. The receptor source for this set is a woman aged 18 to 35 with stable Graves' hyperthyroidism.

This clonotype was counted between two and nine times. V gene TRBV4-2 combines with J gene TRBJ2-6; 7 bases agree with TRBD1. CDR3 length equals 18 residues. Germline V gene sequence: CDR1 LGHNA, CDR2 YNFKEQ. V dropped 4 bases and J dropped 0; count of bases not matched to a gene: 9. This CDR3 is CASSPGTEPLSGANVLTF. The CDR3 DNA reads as TGTGCCAGCAGCCCCGGGACAGAACCCCTCTCTGGGGCCAACGTCCTGACTTTC.

This clonotype was recorded at least ten times. V is TRBV13 and J is TRBJ2-5; 8 positions match TRBD2. The V and J ends lost 0 bases and 4 bases, in that order; junction bases with no gene match: 4. Germline V CDR1 and CDR2: PRHDT, FYEKMQ (reference sequence). This CDR3 region has 15 residues. The CDR3 sequence: CASSLGSSGVETQYF. The CDR3 DNA is TGTGCCAGCAGCTTAGGGAGTAGCGGGGTAGAGACCCAGTACTTC.

This clonotype was observed many times. The rearrangement uses TRBV7-3 and TRBJ2-5; unclear D gene. The germline gives CDR1 SGHTA, CDR2 FQGTGA. V was trimmed by 6 bases and J by 5 bases, leaving 13 bases between them. This CDR3 region has 13 residues. The CDR3 loop reads CASSQNRLETQYF. In DNA, the CDR3 is TGTGCCAGCAGTCAAAACCGGTTGGAGACCCAGTACTTC.

This sequence joins TRBV20-1 and TRBJ1-2; TRBD1 might be the D (5 bases). V gave up 1 base and J gave up 8 bases, with 20 bases separating them. The germline gives CDR1 DFQATT, CDR2 SNEGSKA (reference sequence). CDR3 size: 15 residues. CDR3 amino acids: CSARGDMGQRIGYTF. The CDR3 DNA follows: TGCAGTGCTAGAGGGGATATGGGGCAGAGAATCGGCTACACCTTC.

This clonotype has ten or more counts. The chain joins TRBV19 to TRBJ2-7, with 7 bases lining up with TRBD1. Germline V CDR1 and CDR2: LNHDA, SQIVND (reference sequence). This CDR3 has 12 amino acids. V gave up 10 bases and J gave up 3 bases; unmatched junction bases: 6. The CDR3 sequence is CATGQSYYEQYF. The CDR3 bases are TGTGCCACGGGACAGTCGTACTACGAGCAGTACTTC.

Ten or more counts support this clonotype. The rearrangement links TRBV10-1 to TRBJ1-5; D is uncertain. There are 12 residues in the CDR3. Deletions cut 0 bases from V and 7 bases from J, with 4 bases between. CDR1 is WNHNN, CDR2 SYGVQD, per germline (reference sequence). CDR3 in amino acids: CASSESKQPQHF. CDR3 bases: TGCGCCAGCAGTGAGTCCAAGCAGCCCCAGCATTTT.

This clonotype was seen a handful of times. The chain couples TRBV12-5 to TRBJ2-3; 7 bases agree with TRBD1. The CDR3 sequence is 16 residues long. V lost 6 bases to trimming and J lost 1 base; unmatched junction nucleotides: 10. Germline V CDR1 and CDR2: LGHNT, FRNRAP. CDR3 coding DNA: TGTGCTAGTGGCGCCCCCGGGACAGCCGGCACAGATACGCAGTATTTT. As protein: CASGAPGTAGTDTQYF.

In this sample, this clonotype turned up many times. The chain combines TRBV19 with TRBJ2-2, with 7 bases matching TRBD1. CDR1 and CDR2 (germline): LNHDA, SQIVND (reference sequence). The CDR3 totals 17 residues. V lost 7 bases, J lost 1 base, and 12 bases stayed unmatched. For the CDR3, the DNA is TGTGCCAGTACCTTATCAACAGGGGAATGGAACACCGGGGAGCTGTTTTTT. Translation gives CASTLSTGEWNTGELFF. Looking up the rest from reference TRBV19 and TRBJ2-2 gives the full variable domain: DGGITQSPKYLFRKEGQNVTLSCEQNLNHDAMYWYRQDPGQGLRLIYYSQIVNDFQKGDIAEGYSVSREKKESFPLTVTSAQKNPTAFYLCASTLSTGEWNTGELFFGEGSRLTVL.

This clonotype has at least ten counts. This chain links TRBV7-2 with TRBJ2-7; no firm D call. The CDR3 has 12 residues. The V gene's germline CDR1 is SGHTA and CDR2 FQGNSA. V lost 5 bases to trimming and J lost 3 bases, with 8 bases between them. In DNA, the CDR3 is TGTGCCAGCAGCCCCCTGAACTACGAGCAGTACTTC. This gives the protein CASSPLNYEQYF.

This clonotype was observed many times. V gene TRBV5-1 combines with J gene TRBJ1-2; D is unresolved. CDR3 size: 14 residues. V was pared by 1 base and J by 3 bases, with 10 bases between. Germline values: CDR1 SGHRS, CDR2 YFSETQ. CDR3 sequence (DNA): TGCGCCAGCAGCTTGAATGGTCGGGACTATGGCTACACCTTC. Its translation: CASSLNGRDYGYTF.

This clonotype occurred many times. V is TRBV24-1 and J is TRBJ2-5; perhaps TRBD1 as D (6 bases). The CDR3 is 16 residues long. Germline V lookup: CDR1 KGHDR, CDR2 SFDVKD. The ends were cut back, 4 bases at V and 5 bases at J, with 19 bases in the middle. In DNA form, the CDR3 reads TGTGCCACCAGTGAGGCCGGGACAACACGGGCGGAGACCCAGTACTTC. Encoded protein: CATSEAGTTRAETQYF.

In its sample, this clonotype was seen many times. V usage is TRBV12-3 or TRBV12-4 and J usage is TRBJ2-7, with D possibly called TRBD1 or TRBD2 (6 bases each). The CDR3 is made up of 14 amino acids. V was shortened by 5 bases and J by 6 bases, with 17 bases between the two germline ends. CDR3 sequence (DNA): TGTGCCAGCAGTCGGGGGCGCGGGGTCCGCGAGCAGTACTTC. This sequence encodes CASSRGRGVREQYF.

This clonotype was counted many times. This chain uses TRBV20-1 with TRBJ2-7; 7 bases align to TRBD2. The V gene's germline CDR1 is DFQATT and CDR2 SNEGSKA (reference sequence). The junction had 5 bases not matched to a gene; V was cut back by 0 bases and J by 0 bases. The CDR3 length is 15 residues. This chain's CDR3 is CSARDGRGSSYEQYF. In nucleotides, the CDR3 is TGCAGTGCTAGAGATGGGCGGGGGAGCTCCTACGAGCAGTACTTC.

This chain joins TRBV19 and TRBJ1-2, with TRBD1 matching over 12 bases. The germline gives CDR1 LNHDA, CDR2 SQIVND (reference sequence). This CDR3 contains 16 residues. The trim removed 0 bases at V and 3 bases at J, leaving 2 bases unmatched. The CDR3: CASSIDGTGGDYGYTF. The CDR3 bases are TGTGCCAGTAGTATAGATGGGACAGGGGGCGACTATGGCTACACCTTC.

Ten or more counts support this clonotype. This chain connects TRBV6-4 to TRBJ1-2, with a weak D call TRBD1 (6 bases). From germline, CDR1 is MRHNA and CDR2 SNTAGT. CDR3 size: 16 residues. Trimming took 6 bases from V and 4 from J, leaving 21 bases between them. As DNA, the CDR3 is TGTGCCAGCAGCCCCACTGGGGGCAGGGGAGGCTATGGCTACACCTTC. Protein sequence: CASSPTGGRGGYGYTF.

This clonotype was counted ten times or more. The V gene is TRBV25-1, the J gene TRBJ1-2; TRBD1 aligns across 11 bases. In germline, CDR1 is MGHDK, CDR2 SYGVNS. The length of the CDR3 is 15 residues. V lost 0 bases and J lost 4; bases outside the gene matches: 1. CDR3: CASSEYGTGGYGYTF. As DNA, the CDR3 is TGTGCCAGCAGTGAATATGGGACAGGGGGCTATGGCTACACCTTC.

This clonotype occurred a few times. CDR3 nucleotides: TGTGCCAGCAGCGAGCCCTCAGGGGGCGAAAGCAATCAGCCCCAGCATTTT. It is translated as CASSEPSGGESNQPQHF. The V gene is TRBV9, the J gene TRBJ1-5; 8 nucleotides match TRBD1. V shed 3 bases, J shed 1 base, and the junction held 9 bases outside the gene matches. Germline V gene sequence: CDR1 SGDLS, CDR2 YYNGEE. The CDR3 runs to 17 residues.

The table lists this clonotype with many counts. The chain is built from TRBV6-1 and TRBJ2-7; 8 bases line up with TRBD1. Germline V gene sequence: CDR1 MNHNS, CDR2 SASEGT. This CDR3 contains 14 residues. J gave up 2 bases and V 5 bases, and 5 bases lay outside the gene matches. In DNA, the CDR3 is TGTGCCAGCAGTCCTCGGACAGGGCCCTACGAGCAGTACTTC. This gives the protein CASSPRTGPYEQYF.

This clonotype was counted many times. This rearrangement joins TRBV28 to TRBJ1-2; no clear D gene. This CDR3 comprises 14 residues. Trimming cost V 5 bases and J 8 bases, with 18 bases left between them. In germline, CDR1 is MDHEN, CDR2 SYDVKM. CDR3 amino acids: CASSTLPLARGYTF. The CDR3 DNA follows: TGTGCCAGCAGTACACTACCCCTCGCGAGGGGCTACACCTTC.

The chain couples TRBV3-1 to TRBJ1-6, with D perhaps matching TRBD1 (5 bases). Germline lookup yields CDR1 LGHDT and CDR2 YNNKEL (reference sequence). The CDR3 is 16 amino acids. V dropped 1 base and J dropped 5 bases, with 12 bases sitting between them. The CDR3 DNA is TGTGCCAGCAGCCAAGCCCAGGGCTCGAATAATTCACCCCTCCACTTT. It encodes CASSQAQGSNNSPLHF.

This clonotype showed up many times. The chain joins TRBV2 to TRBJ2-7; 10 bases align to TRBD2. From germline, CDR1 is SNHLY and CDR2 FYNNEI. The CDR3 has 16 amino acids. The junction had 8 bases not matched to a gene; V was cut back by 4 bases and J by 2 bases. CDR3 region: CASSVKRGGTTYEQYF. The CDR3, as DNA: TGTGCCAGCAGTGTTAAGCGGGGGGGCACCACCTACGAGCAGTACTTC.

Ten or more counts support this clonotype. The J gene is TRBJ1-2, the V gene TRBV2, with unresolved D. With 3 bases removed from V and 1 base from J, the gap between germline ends came to 9 bases. Germline CDR1 and CDR2: SNHLY and FYNNEI. The length of the CDR3 is 14 residues. The CDR3 DNA follows: TGTGCCAGCAGTGAGCCGGCGGGTAACTATGGCTACACCTTC. Translated: CASSEPAGNYGYTF.

This clonotype was observed many times. This chain uses TRBV19 with TRBJ1-2, with 9 bases matching TRBD1. Germline lookup yields CDR1 LNHDA and CDR2 SQIVND (reference sequence). With 6 bases clipped from V and 6 bases from J, the junction kept 11 bases outside the gene matches. CDR3 length: 15 residues. The CDR3 loop is CASSMGYRGPDGYTF. CDR3 nucleotide sequence: TGTGCCAGTAGCATGGGGTACAGGGGGCCTGATGGCTACACCTTC. Based on the CDR3 plus reference TRBV19 and TRBJ1-2, the full variable domain is DGGITQSPKYLFRKEGQNVTLSCEQNLNHDAMYWYRQDPGQGLRLIYYSQIVNDFQKGDIAEGYSVSREKKESFPLTVTSAQKNPTAFYLCASSMGYRGPDGYTFGSGTRLTVV.

In its sample, this clonotype was seen a few times. The genes are TRBV29-1 and TRBJ2-5; D remains ambiguous. Germline values: CDR1 SQVTM, CDR2 ANQGSEA. V was clipped by 4 bases and J by 2 bases, with 14 bases between them. The CDR3 covers 14 residues. DNA of the CDR3: TGCAGCGTTGCAATCTTGGATCCACAAGAGACCCAGTACTTC. Translated, it gives CSVAILDPQETQYF.

The chain is built from TRBV19 and TRBJ1-6; possibly TRBD1 for D (6 bases). Germline CDR1 is LNHDA and CDR2 is SQIVND (reference sequence). The V gene lost 4 bases and the J gene lost 6 bases, with 19 bases spanning the gap. The length of the CDR3 is 17 residues. CDR3 region: CASSRLQEGGTNSPLHF. CDR3 bases: TGTGCCAGTAGTAGGCTGCAGGAGGGGGGAACTAATTCACCCCTCCACTTT.

V is TRBV5-1 and J is TRBJ2-7; 7 nucleotides line up with TRBD1. The length of the CDR3 is 14 residues. Germline V CDR1 and CDR2: SGHRS, YFSETQ. Unmatched junction bases numbered 14, after V lost 7 bases and J lost 7 bases. CDR3 DNA: TGCGCCAGCGCGACAGGGCCCCAGATTGGGGAGCAGTACTTC. This sequence encodes CASATGPQIGEQYF.

This clonotype showed up many times. The chain uses TRBV11-1 and TRBJ1-3; 7 bases agree with TRBD1. V lost 5 bases, J lost 11 bases, and 18 bases stayed unmatched. The germline gives CDR1 SGHAT, CDR2 FQDESV (reference sequence). There are 16 residues in the CDR3. The CDR3 coding sequence is TGTGCCAGCAGCGGGTCCGAGGCGGACAGGCCGTGGCCCATATATTTT. Its protein product is CASSGSEADRPWPIYF.

This chain uses TRBV6-1 with TRBJ2-7; D is ambiguous. The CDR3 extends over 10 amino acids. CDR1 and CDR2 (germline): MNHNS, SASEGT. Trimming removed 8 bases from V and 6 bases from J, with 8 bases in between. The CDR3 DNA sequence: TGTGCCAGCGAATCCGGCGAGCAGTACTTC. Translated: CASESGEQYF.

Remarks on this clonotype: Since a much larger clone is just one base distant, this may be a read error. The chain has TRBV13 and TRBJ2-7; D not certain. CDR1 and CDR2 from the germline V gene are PRHDT and FYEKMQ (reference sequence). This CDR3 is 13 amino acids long. CDR3 DNA: TGTGTCAGCAGCCCACCGGTTTCCTACGAGCAGTACTTC. Translation: CVSSPPVSYEQYF.